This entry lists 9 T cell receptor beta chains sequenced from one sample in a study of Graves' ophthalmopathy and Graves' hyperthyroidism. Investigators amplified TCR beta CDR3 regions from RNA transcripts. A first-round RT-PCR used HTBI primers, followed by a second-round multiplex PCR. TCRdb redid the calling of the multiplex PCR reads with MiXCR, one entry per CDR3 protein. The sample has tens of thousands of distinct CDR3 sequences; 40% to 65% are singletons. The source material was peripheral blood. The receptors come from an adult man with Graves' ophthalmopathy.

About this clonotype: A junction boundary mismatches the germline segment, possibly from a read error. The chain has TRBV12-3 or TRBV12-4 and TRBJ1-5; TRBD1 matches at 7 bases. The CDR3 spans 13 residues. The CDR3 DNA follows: TGTACCAGCAGTCGCAAGGGGGCTCAGCCCCAGCATTTT. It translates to CTSSRKGAQPQHF.

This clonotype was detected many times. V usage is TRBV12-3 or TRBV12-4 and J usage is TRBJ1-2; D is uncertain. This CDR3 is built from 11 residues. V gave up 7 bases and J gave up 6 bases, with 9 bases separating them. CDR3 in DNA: TGTGCCAGCATTTTGAATCATGGCTACACCTTC. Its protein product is CASILNHGYTF.

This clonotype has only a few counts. CDR3 in DNA: TGCAGTGCTACCCCGGACCCGGACTCTAACACAGATACGCAGTATTTT. It yields the protein CSATPDPDSNTDTQYF. This rearrangement joins TRBV20-1 to TRBJ2-3; tentatively, D is TRBD2 (5 bases). The CDR3 covers 16 residues. The germline V gene encodes CDR1 DFQATT and CDR2 SNEGSKA (reference sequence). The ends were cut back, 4 bases at V and 2 bases at J, with 19 bases in the middle.

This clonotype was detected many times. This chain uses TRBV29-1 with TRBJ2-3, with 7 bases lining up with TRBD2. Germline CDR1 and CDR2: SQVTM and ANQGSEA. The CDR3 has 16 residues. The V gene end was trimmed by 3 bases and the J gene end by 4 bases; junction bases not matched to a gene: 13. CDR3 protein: CSVEGLMGGGADTQYF. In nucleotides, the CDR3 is TGCAGCGTTGAGGGGCTTATGGGGGGGGGAGCAGATACGCAGTATTTT.

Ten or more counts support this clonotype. CDR3 loop: CASSTTNSPLHF. The CDR3 DNA reads TGTGCCAGCAGCACTACCAATTCACCCCTCCACTTT. The gene calls are TRBV12-3 or TRBV12-4 and TRBJ1-6; D gene unclear. Trimming removed 6 bases from V and 7 bases from J, with 7 bases in between. This CDR3 region has 12 residues.

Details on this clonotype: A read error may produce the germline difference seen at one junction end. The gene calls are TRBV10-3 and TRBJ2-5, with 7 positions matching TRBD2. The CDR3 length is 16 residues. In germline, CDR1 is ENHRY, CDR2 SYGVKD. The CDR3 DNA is TGTGCCGTCAGTGACCTCTATTCGGGGGGAGGGGAGACCCAGTACTTC. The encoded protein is CAVSDLYSGGGETQYF.

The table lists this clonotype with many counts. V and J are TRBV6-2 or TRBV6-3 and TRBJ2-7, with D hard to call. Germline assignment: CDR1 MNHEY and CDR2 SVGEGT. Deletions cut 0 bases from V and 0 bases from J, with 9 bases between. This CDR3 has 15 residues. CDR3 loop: CASSYSQLSSYEQYV. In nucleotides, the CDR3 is TGTGCCAGCAGTTACTCGCAGTTGAGCTCCTACGAGCAGTACGTC.

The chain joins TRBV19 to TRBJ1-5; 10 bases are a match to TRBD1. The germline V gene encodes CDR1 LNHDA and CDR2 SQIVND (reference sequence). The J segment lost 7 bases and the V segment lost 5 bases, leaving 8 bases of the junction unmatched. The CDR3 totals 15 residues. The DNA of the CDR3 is TGTGCCAGTAGTCAGGACAGGGGGTTCGGCCAGCCCCAGCATTTT. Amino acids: CASSQDRGFGQPQHF. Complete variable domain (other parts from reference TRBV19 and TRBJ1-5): DGGITQSPKYLFRKEGQNVTLSCEQNLNHDAMYWYRQDPGQGLRLIYYSQIVNDFQKGDIAEGYSVSREKKESFPLTVTSAQKNPTAFYLCASSQDRGFGQPQHFGDGTRLSIL.

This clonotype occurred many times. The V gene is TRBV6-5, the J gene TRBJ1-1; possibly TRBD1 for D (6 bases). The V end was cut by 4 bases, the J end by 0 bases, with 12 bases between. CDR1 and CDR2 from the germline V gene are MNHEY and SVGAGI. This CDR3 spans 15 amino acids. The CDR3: CASSSDWDMNTEAFF. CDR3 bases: TGTGCCAGCAGTTCTGACTGGGACATGAACACTGAAGCTTTCTTT.